Below are 15 T cell receptor beta chains sequenced from a single sample in a study of follicular helper T cells after annual influenza vaccination. Noted time point: 2013-2014 season, 7 days after vaccination. The assay was immunoSEQ multiplex PCR, and TCRdb's table has in-frame clones only and misses some. The sample contains roughly 9,900 clones, roughly 84% of which appear only once. This sample comprised CXCR5- memory CD4+ T cells sorted from blood, obtained 7 days after influenza vaccination. These TCRs come from an adult who received the influenza vaccine.

This clone has only one observation. The CDR3 DNA is TGTGCCAGTACCCCGGGACTAGGTTTGTACGAGCAGTACTTC. This translates into CASTPGLGLYEQYF. The chain uses TRBV19 and TRBJ2-7; 8 positions match TRBD2. This CDR3 comprises 14 residues. V gave up 7 bases and J gave up 4 bases; unmatched junction bases: 9. Germline loops: CDR1 LNHDA, CDR2 SQIVND (reference sequence).

There are a few counts of this clone. V gene TRBV19 combines with J gene TRBJ2-2; TRBD2 might be the D (5 bases). Trimming left V 3 bases short and J 1 base short, with 9 bases between. Germline V gene data show CDR1 as LNHDA and CDR2 as SQIVND (reference sequence). The CDR3 totals 15 residues. The CDR3 reads CASSMVRGNTGELFF. The DNA for the CDR3 is TGTGCCAGTAGTATGGTCCGGGGGAACACCGGGGAGCTGTTTTTT.

The genes are TRBV28 and TRBJ1-3; TRBD1 might be the D (6 bases). The V gene lost 6 bases and the J gene lost 0 bases, with 15 bases spanning the gap. Germline CDR1 and CDR2: MDHEN and SYDVKM. This CDR3 has 16 residues. The CDR3 region has the DNA TGTGCCAGCAGACCTCCCGGGACACTCTCTGGAAACACCATATATTTT. Translation gives CASRPPGTLSGNTIYF.

V is TRBV6-6 and J is TRBJ1-5; D gene ambiguous. Germline V gene data show CDR1 as MNHNY and CDR2 as SVGAGI (reference sequence). The V end was cut by 0 bases, the J end by 0 bases, with 6 bases between. This CDR3 region has 15 residues. The CDR3 region is CASSYSKVSNQPQHF. CDR3 coding DNA: TGTGCCAGCAGTTACTCGAAGGTTAGCAATCAGCCCCAGCATTTT.

This chain links TRBV2 with TRBJ1-6; 8 bases are a match to TRBD1. The CDR3 loop spans 14 amino acids. J gave up 7 bases and V 6 bases, and 5 bases lay outside the gene matches. CDR1 is SNHLY and CDR2 is FYNNEI in the germline V gene. The CDR3 region has the DNA TGTGCCAGCAGCGTACAGGGGGGGAATTCACCCCTCCACTTT. Protein: CASSVQGGNSPLHF.

This chain joins TRBV7-9 and TRBJ1-2; D is unclear. Germline CDR1 and CDR2: SEHNR and FQNEAQ (reference sequence). The CDR3 consists of 14 residues. Trimming left V 7 bases short and J 0 bases short, with 12 bases between. In DNA form, the CDR3 reads TGTGCCAGCATCCTTCCGGGATCTAACTATGGCTACACCTTC. Encoded protein: CASILPGSNYGYTF.

V usage is TRBV5-5 and J usage is TRBJ1-2; 8 positions agree with TRBD1. With 4 bases clipped from V and 8 bases from J, the junction kept 13 bases outside the gene matches. The CDR3 has 15 residues. Germline values: CDR1 SGHKS, CDR2 YYEKEE (reference sequence). The CDR3 sequence: CASSRTSDREEGYTF. The CDR3 DNA sequence: TGTGCCAGCAGCAGAACCTCGGACAGGGAGGAGGGCTACACCTTC.

This clone has a handful of counts. The rearrangement joins TRBV13 to TRBJ1-2; TRBD1 agrees at 9 bases. With 5 bases clipped from V and 5 bases from J, the junction kept 3 bases outside the gene matches. The CDR3 length is 13 residues. Germline V CDR1 and CDR2: PRHDT, FYEKMQ (reference sequence). CDR3 in DNA: TGTGCCAGCAGCCGGACAGGGGCATATGGCTACACCTTC. Its translation: CASSRTGAYGYTF.

This chain connects TRBV19 to TRBJ1-3, with no clear D. Germline CDR1 LNHDA, CDR2 SQIVND (reference sequence). V was trimmed by 4 bases and J by 2 bases, leaving 9 bases between them. This CDR3 spans 14 amino acids. The CDR3 bases are TGTGCCAGTAGTACGGCGGTGGCTGGAAACACCATATATTTT. Translation gives CASSTAVAGNTIYF.

CDR3 coding DNA: TGCAGCGGCTGGCAGGGGAATGAGCAGTTCTTC. It translates to CSGWQGNEQFF. The V gene is TRBV29-1, the J gene TRBJ2-1, with TRBD1 as a possible D gene (6 bases). Germline-derived CDR1 and CDR2 are SQVTM and ANQGSEA. Trimming left V 7 bases short and J 7 bases short, with 11 bases between. This CDR3 has 11 amino acids.

This chain connects TRBV5-4 to TRBJ2-1; possibly TRBD1 or TRBD2 for D (5 bases each). The CDR3 covers 18 residues. Germline CDR1 is SGHNT and CDR2 is YYREEE (reference sequence). V was cut by 3 bases and J by 0 bases, with 19 bases left in between. The DNA of the CDR3 is TGTGCCAGCAGCTCTATCGGGACCAGACCTAGCTCCTACAATGAGCAGTTCTTC. Its translation is CASSSIGTRPSSYNEQFF.

V gene TRBV9 combines with J gene TRBJ2-1; TRBD2 might be the D (6 bases). Trimming pared 0 bases from V and 7 bases from J, leaving 17 bases between. This CDR3 has 16 residues. Germline V gives CDR1 SGDLS, CDR2 YYNGEE. CDR3 loop: CASSVVGGTGRNEQFF. CDR3 coding DNA: TGTGCCAGCAGCGTAGTGGGCGGGACGGGTCGGAATGAGCAGTTCTTC.

The chain couples TRBV29-1 to TRBJ2-3; D ambiguous. The CDR3 totals 13 residues. Deletions cut 6 bases from V and 0 bases from J, with 10 bases between. Germline V gene lookup returns CDR1 SQVTM and CDR2 ANQGSEA. The CDR3, as DNA: TGCAGCGTGACCGATACTAGCACAGATACGCAGTATTTT. This sequence encodes CSVTDTSTDTQYF.

The chain has TRBV6-1 and TRBJ1-2; no firm D call. Per the germline V gene, CDR1 is MNHNS and CDR2 is SASEGT. The V end was cut by 6 bases, the J end by 4 bases, with 18 bases between. The CDR3 is 15 amino acids. CDR3 residues: CASSDEAGRGYGYTF. In DNA, the CDR3 is TGTGCCAGCAGCGACGAAGCCGGACGGGGCTATGGCTACACCTTC.

The genes are TRBV5-6 and TRBJ2-3; the match to TRBD2 covers 7 bases. Losses at the gene ends were 4 bases for V and 0 bases for J; bases not matched to a gene: 8. The CDR3 is 16 amino acids. CDR1 SGHDT and CDR2 YYEEEE come from the germline V gene. The CDR3 region is CASSGPGLTSTDTQYF. Written as DNA, the CDR3 is TGTGCCAGCAGCGGACCGGGACTAACAAGCACAGATACGCAGTATTTT.